Each of the 9 T cell receptor beta chains below was sequenced from the same sample in a study of blood T cell repertoires in COVID-19. Method: immunoSEQ multiplex PCR; TCRdb's copy keeps in-frame clones and lacks some. The data contain over 90,000 clones, 80% to 90% of them singletons. Sequencing used peripheral blood. Every receptor here comes from a man between 35 and 55 years old with active or convalescent COVID-19.

The chain couples TRBV5-4 to TRBJ1-2; 9 positions match TRBD1. The CDR3 is 18 residues long. CDR1 SGHNT and CDR2 YYREEE come from the germline V gene (reference sequence). The V segment lost 3 bases and the J segment 0 bases; nucleotides outside the gene matches: 12. CDR3 amino acids: CASSSGRTGAATNYGYTF. DNA of the CDR3: TGTGCCAGCAGCTCCGGTAGGACAGGGGCCGCTACTAACTATGGCTACACCTTC.

The genes are TRBV3-1 (or the pseudogene TRBV3-2) and TRBJ1-1; D gene ambiguous. The V gene's germline CDR1 is LGHDT and CDR2 YNNKEL (reference sequence). The CDR3 contains 15 residues. Between the trimmed V and J ends, which lost 1 base and 1 base, there was a span of 10 bases. The CDR3 DNA reads TGTGCCAGCAGCCAAGTATACGCAGGGAACACTGAAGCTTTCTTT. It specifies CASSQVYAGNTEAFF.

The rearrangement uses TRBV5-1 and TRBJ1-1; D remains ambiguous. The germline V and J ends were trimmed by 5 bases and 1 base, with 15 bases remaining between them. Germline V lookup: CDR1 SGHRS, CDR2 YFSETQ. The CDR3 runs 15 residues. CDR3 region: CASRSVGLGNTEAFF. In DNA, the CDR3 is TGCGCCAGCAGATCGGTGGGTCTAGGGAACACTGAAGCTTTCTTT.

The gene calls are TRBV10-3 and TRBJ2-7; 10 positions agree with TRBD2. The trim removed 3 bases at V and 0 bases at J, leaving 5 bases unmatched. CDR1 ENHRY and CDR2 SYGVKD come from the germline V gene. The CDR3 loop spans 16 amino acids. In DNA, the CDR3 is TGTGCCATCAGTGACTTAGCGGGGGGAAGCTCCTACGAGCAGTACTTC. Amino acids: CAISDLAGGSSYEQYF.

This chain uses TRBV3-1 (or the pseudogene TRBV3-2) with TRBJ2-7; TRBD2 matches 9 bases. Germline V gene data show CDR1 as LGHDT and CDR2 as YNNKEL (reference sequence). The CDR3 loop spans 16 amino acids. Trimming cost V 7 bases and J 4 bases; bases outside gene matches: 14. CDR3: CASTLPRLAVVYEQYF. The CDR3 DNA reads as TGTGCCAGCACCCTACCCCGACTAGCGGTGGTTTACGAGCAGTACTTC.

The J gene is TRBJ1-1, the V gene TRBV12-3 or TRBV12-4; D is undetermined. The CDR3 totals 12 residues. The V end was cut by 6 bases, the J end by 7 bases, with 12 bases between. The CDR3 DNA reads as TGTGCCAGCAGCCTTTTCAATAGTGAAGCTTTCTTT. Translated: CASSLFNSEAFF.

The genes are TRBV19 and TRBJ1-2, with D hard to call. Per germline, CDR1 LNHDA and CDR2 SQIVND (reference sequence). CDR3 length: 14 amino acids. The V end lost 4 bases, the J end lost 2 bases, and 11 bases lay between the germline ends. In DNA, the CDR3 is TGTGCCAGTAGTACGTTGGGCAGAAACTATGGCTACACCTTC. This codes for CASSTLGRNYGYTF. The variable domain in full, completed from reference TRBV19 and TRBJ1-2, reads DGGITQSPKYLFRKEGQNVTLSCEQNLNHDAMYWYRQDPGQGLRLIYYSQIVNDFQKGDIAEGYSVSREKKESFPLTVTSAQKNPTAFYLCASSTLGRNYGYTFGSGTRLTVV.

This clone has a count of ten or more. The chain employs TRBV3-1 (or the pseudogene TRBV3-2) and TRBJ1-6; unclear D gene. The CDR3 spans 12 residues. V shed 0 bases and J shed 16 bases, with 10 bases lying between them. CDR1 LGHDT and CDR2 YNNKEL come from the germline V gene (reference sequence). The CDR3 loop reads CASSQERSALHF. The CDR3 DNA is TGTGCCAGCAGCCAAGAGCGGTCGGCGCTCCACTTT.

The chain has TRBV7-2 and TRBJ1-1; TRBD1 aligns across 9 bases. Germline assignment: CDR1 SGHTA and CDR2 FQGNSA. The ends lost 7 bases at V and 0 bases at J; junction bases unmatched: 9. The CDR3 extends over 16 amino acids. CDR3 in amino acids: CASTTGGGGLNTEAFF. CDR3 sequence (DNA): TGTGCCAGCACAACAGGGGGCGGTGGGCTGAACACTGAAGCTTTCTTT.